This note documents a single T cell receptor (beta chain) sequence. Data came from immunoSEQ multiplex PCR; TCRdb stores just in-frame clones and leaves some out. The data hold about 93,000 clones, with about 80% observed a single time. These data originate in a study of blood T cell repertoires in COVID-19. The wider study: COVID-19 samples collected from the United States, Italy and Spain covered acute and convalescent phases. Sample material is recorded as cDNA or gDNA derived from T cells, B-cell-depleted T cells, or PBMCs.

Unmatched junction bases numbered 6, after V lost 0 bases and J lost 2 bases. CDR3 length equals 16 residues. The germline V gene has CDR1 LGHDT and CDR2 YNNKEL (reference sequence). The sequence was collected from a human donor in a cohort sampled during active COVID-19. The chain recombines TRBV3-1 (or the pseudogene TRBV3-2) with TRBJ1-2; 7 bases agree with TRBD1. The sample comprised peripheral blood. CDR3 coding DNA: TGTGCCAGCAGCCAAGAGGGGAAGGGGGCGAACTATGGCTACACCTTC. This codes for CASSQEGKGANYGYTF.